The 23 T cell receptor beta chains below were found in one sample sequenced in a study of T-cell memory formation after mild COVID-19. From the 5' RACE reads, TCRdb called clonotypes with MiXCR, one entry per CDR3 protein. Among more than 300,000 distinct CDR3 sequences listed, roughly 19% were seen once. The sequencing sample was made of PBMCs or a T cell subset sorted from them (not recorded which). These receptors originate from a man between 18 and 35 years old who had mild COVID-19 (a few samples of this study predate the infection). Cell type and time point are not known.

This clonotype has a count of ten or more. The chain carries TRBV20-1 and TRBJ1-5; D ambiguous. The CDR3 spans 14 residues. V lost 3 bases and J 6 bases, leaving 15 bases between the germline ends. CDR1 and CDR2 (germline): DFQATT, SNEGSKA (reference sequence). CDR3 protein: CSARRNAWPQPQHF. CDR3 coding DNA: TGCAGTGCTAGGAGGAACGCATGGCCTCAGCCCCAGCATTTT.

This clonotype was observed a handful of times. The rearrangement uses TRBV6-2 or TRBV6-3 and TRBJ2-1, with 9 nucleotides matching TRBD2. This CDR3 region has 17 residues. Trimming at V came to 4 bases and at J to 5 bases, leaving 12 bases not matched to a gene. Germline V CDR1 and CDR2: MNHEY, SVGEGT. CDR3 amino acids: CASSFPAAGGPHNEQFF. CDR3 DNA sequence: TGTGCCAGCAGTTTTCCGGCGGCGGGGGGGCCCCACAATGAGCAGTTCTTC.

A few counts support this clonotype. V usage is TRBV28 and J usage is TRBJ2-7, with no clear D. CDR3 size: 13 residues. The V gene lost 3 bases and the J gene lost 6 bases, with 12 bases spanning the gap. Germline V gene lookup returns CDR1 MDHEN and CDR2 SYDVKM. This CDR3 is CASSLSPHGEQYV. Written as DNA, the CDR3 is TGTGCCAGCAGTTTGTCGCCCCATGGCGAGCAGTACGTC.

V and J are TRBV6-6 and TRBJ2-7, with D uncertain. The CDR3 loop spans 14 amino acids. Germline CDR1 reads MNHNY; CDR2 reads SVGAGI (reference sequence). The ends were cut back, 2 bases at V and 2 bases at J, with 10 bases in the middle. CDR3: CASSYGLHTYEQYV. CDR3 DNA sequence: TGTGCCAGCAGTTACGGTCTCCACACCTACGAGCAGTACGTC.

This clonotype was detected a few times. The chain has TRBV4-1 and TRBJ2-3; the D is unclear. The germline CDR1 and CDR2 sequences are MGHRA and YSYEKL. The V and J ends lost 0 bases and 2 bases respectively, with 9 bases between them. This CDR3 has 15 amino acids. The CDR3 coding sequence is TGCGCCAGCAGCCAAGAGGGAAGGCACACAGATACGCAGTATTTT. It translates to CASSQEGRHTDTQYF.

This clonotype was found many times. V and J are TRBV5-6 and TRBJ1-1; D remains unclear. Germline CDR1 is SGHDT and CDR2 is YYEEEE. V was shortened by 0 bases and J by 6 bases, with 3 bases between the two germline ends. The CDR3 runs to 11 residues. The CDR3 nucleotides read TGTGCCAGCAGCTTGGGAGCTGAAGCTTTCTTT. Amino acid sequence: CASSLGAEAFF.

This clonotype was observed a handful of times. The chain employs TRBV18 and TRBJ2-3, with D tentatively TRBD1 or TRBD2 (6 bases each). Per germline, CDR1 KGHSH and CDR2 LQKENI. The CDR3 runs 15 residues. V was trimmed by 6 bases and J by 4 bases, leaving 17 bases between them. CDR3 region: CASSREGGHADTQYF. CDR3 nucleotide sequence: TGTGCCAGCTCTCGAGAGGGGGGCCACGCAGATACGCAGTATTTT.

There are a few counts of this clonotype. The gene calls are TRBV27 and TRBJ1-1; no clear D. Deletions cut 0 bases from V and 3 bases from J, with 8 bases between. The germline gives CDR1 MNHEY, CDR2 SMNVEV (reference sequence). The CDR3 contains 14 residues. The DNA of the CDR3 is TGTGCCAGCAGTTTATCGTGGAGCGACACTGAAGCTTTCTTT. Its translation is CASSLSWSDTEAFF.

This chain joins TRBV4-1 and TRBJ2-3, with 7 bases lining up with TRBD1. With V trimmed by 4 bases and J by 1 base, 5 bases remained unmatched. CDR3 length: 15 amino acids. Per germline, CDR1 MGHRA and CDR2 YSYEKL. CDR3 sequence reads: CASSLVGTGTDTQYF. The CDR3 bases are TGCGCCAGCAGCCTCGTTGGGACAGGCACAGATACGCAGTATTTT.

This clonotype was counted a few times. V is TRBV7-8 and J is TRBJ2-1; 11 bases are shared with TRBD1. CDR3 length: 16 residues. The germline CDR1 and CDR2 sequences are SGHVS and FQNEAQ. The V segment lost 4 bases and the J segment 4 bases; nucleotides outside the gene matches: 6. The CDR3 region is CASSSPGQGVYNEQFF. The CDR3 nucleotides are TGTGCCAGCAGCTCTCCGGGACAGGGGGTTTACAATGAGCAGTTCTTC. The whole variable domain, filled in from reference TRBV7-8 and TRBJ2-1, reads GAGVSQSPRYKVAKRGQDVALRCDPISGHVSLFWYQQALGQGPEFLTYFQNEAQLDKSGLPSDRFFAERPEGSVSTLKIQRTQQEDSAVYLCASSSPGQGVYNEQFFGPGTRLTVL.

This clonotype was seen a few times. This sequence joins TRBV7-6 and TRBJ1-6; D is perhaps TRBD1 (5 bases). The CDR3 covers 15 residues. V dropped 2 bases and J dropped 7 bases, with 12 bases sitting between them. Per germline, CDR1 SGHVS and CDR2 FNYEAQ. The CDR3 sequence: CASSLIPGKNSPLHF. The CDR3 bases are TGTGCCAGCAGCTTAATTCCAGGGAAAAATTCACCCCTCCACTTT.

This clonotype was seen only a few times. This chain uses TRBV5-1 with TRBJ1-5; D unclear. The CDR3 has 16 amino acids. Trimming removed 4 bases at V and 7 bases at J, with 21 bases between. The germline V gene has CDR1 SGHRS and CDR2 YFSETQ. This CDR3 is CASSLLPAPDSQPQHF. The CDR3 DNA is TGCGCCAGCAGCCTTCTACCCGCCCCGGATTCACAGCCCCAGCATTTT.

The chain recombines TRBV4-3 with TRBJ2-1; 12 bases match TRBD2. The CDR3 contains 16 residues. J was trimmed by 7 bases and V by 1 base; bases with no gene match: 5. Germline V lookup: CDR1 LGHNA, CDR2 YSLEER. The CDR3 DNA is TGCGCCAGCAGCCAAGGAACTAGCGGGGGGCTGAATGAGCAGTTCTTC. Amino acids: CASSQGTSGGLNEQFF.

This CDR3 reads CASSLYAGGAFF. Written as DNA, the CDR3 is TGTGCCAGCAGTTTATACGCAGGTGGAGCTTTCTTT. The rearrangement links TRBV28 to TRBJ1-1; D remains ambiguous. V was trimmed by 1 base and J by 10 bases, leaving 10 bases between them. From germline, CDR1 is MDHEN and CDR2 SYDVKM. The CDR3 is 12 amino acids.

The chain combines TRBV12-3 or TRBV12-4 with TRBJ2-1, with 12 bases matching TRBD2. The CDR3 extends over 16 amino acids. Losses at the gene ends were 6 bases for V and 7 bases for J; bases not matched to a gene: 10. CDR3 loop: CASRNLAGGPGNEQFF. The CDR3 region has the DNA TGTGCCAGCAGAAACCTAGCGGGGGGGCCGGGGAATGAGCAGTTCTTC.

The chain joins TRBV3-1 to TRBJ2-7; D is unclear. Trimming cost V 1 base and J 6 bases, with 10 bases left between them. The CDR3 spans 13 residues. Germline-derived CDR1 and CDR2 are LGHDT and YNNKEL (reference sequence). CDR3 DNA sequence: TGTGCCAGCAGCCAAGTACAAGGGTCCGAGCAGTACTTC. Residues: CASSQVQGSEQYF.

This clonotype was seen at least ten times. V usage is TRBV5-6 and J usage is TRBJ2-3; TRBD1 matches 8 bases. This CDR3 has 16 residues. After removal of 4 bases from V and 5 bases from J, the junction contained 12 bases not matched to a gene. The germline CDR1 and CDR2 sequences are SGHDT and YYEEEE. As DNA, the CDR3 is TGTGCCAGCAGCCTTCTGACAGGGGCACTGGGAGATACGCAGTATTTT. Amino acid sequence: CASSLLTGALGDTQYF.

The J gene is TRBJ2-5, the V gene TRBV20-1; D may correspond to TRBD1 or TRBD2 (5 bases each). V lost 0 bases and J lost 4, with 12 bases in between. The CDR3 is 14 amino acids. Germline CDR1 is DFQATT and CDR2 is SNEGSKA (reference sequence). The CDR3: CSARDYQGRETQYF. The DNA for the CDR3 is TGCAGTGCTAGAGATTACCAGGGACGAGAGACCCAGTACTTC.

The chain employs TRBV19 and TRBJ1-2, with D unresolved. V was clipped by 3 bases and J by 6 bases, with 11 bases between them. CDR1 is LNHDA, CDR2 SQIVND, per germline (reference sequence). CDR3 size: 13 residues. This CDR3 is CASSILASDGYTF. The CDR3 DNA sequence: TGTGCCAGTAGTATCCTGGCATCAGATGGCTACACCTTC.

The chain links TRBV19 to TRBJ2-3; TRBD2 aligns across 7 bases. The germline CDR1 and CDR2 sequences are LNHDA and SQIVND (reference sequence). This CDR3 region has 13 residues. Trimming removed 3 bases from V and 8 bases from J; junction bases left unmatched: 5. CDR3: CASSIPPGGTQYF. The CDR3 DNA reads as TGTGCCAGTAGTATCCCCCCGGGGGGTACGCAGTATTTT.

This clonotype was seen a handful of times. The rearrangement joins TRBV5-1 to TRBJ2-2; tentative D call: TRBD2 (5 bases). The V end was cut by 4 bases, the J end by 3 bases, with 10 bases between. Germline CDR1 and CDR2: SGHRS and YFSETQ. The CDR3 spans 14 residues. CDR3: CASSAGFDTGELFF. DNA of the CDR3: TGCGCCAGCAGCGCGGGTTTTGACACCGGGGAGCTGTTTTTT.

This clonotype occurred a few times. The chain couples TRBV9 to TRBJ2-3, with D possibly TRBD2 on 6 matching bases. There are 14 residues in the CDR3. Germline V gene lookup returns CDR1 SGDLS and CDR2 YYNGEE. Trimming left V 0 bases short and J 2 bases short, with 7 bases between. CDR3 sequence reads: CASSVELATDTQYF. Written as DNA, the CDR3 is TGTGCCAGCAGCGTAGAACTAGCCACAGATACGCAGTATTTT.

This clonotype was observed at least ten times. This chain connects TRBV24-1 to TRBJ2-1; no clear D gene. The CDR3 length is 14 residues. Per the germline V gene, CDR1 is KGHDR and CDR2 is SFDVKD. Trimming left V 0 bases short and J 13 bases short, with 15 bases between. CDR3 nucleotide sequence: TGTGCCACCAGTGATTTGCAGCTGGGTGAGACCCAGTTCTTC. Protein sequence: CATSDLQLGETQFF.